This T cell receptor (beta chain) was recovered during a study of shared clonotypes between healthy human individuals. Naive CD8 populations comprised CD45RO-negative cells positively selected for CCR7, excluding terminally differentiated effector memory CD45RA+ cells. Details on this clone: Its specificity is not known.

Several immunoSEQ 96-well plates shared each subset's DNA, each plate a replicate. Sequenced by immunoSEQ multiplex PCR; TCRdb stores in-frame clones only, minus some. The table records about 2,200,000 clones, roughly 91% of them present only once. The study, taken as a whole, reports: It was the non-shared clonotypes that had lower generation probabilities than clonotypes shared by all four donors. Only a few donors were included, so the genetic and exposure-history diversity represented was limited.

CDR3 length: 14 residues. Germline-derived CDR1 and CDR2 are GTSNPN and SVGIG (reference sequence). The ends were cut back, 0 bases at V and 2 bases at J, with 11 bases in the middle. The clonotype was recovered from a man between 18 and 35 years old in good health. Some clones in this sample may be carry-over from other donors' samples. The sample was naive CD8+ T cells from PBMCs. The V gene is TRBV30, the J gene TRBJ2-7; D remains unclear. The CDR3 bases are TGTGCCTGGAGTGTACTCATAGGGCCCTACGAGCAGTACTTC. Translating gives CAWSVLIGPYEQYF.